Presented here are 31 T cell receptor beta chains from one specimen sequenced in a study of control samples from healthy donors and cancer patients. Measured with immunoSEQ multiplex PCR; TCRdb has only the in-frame clones, and not every one. The data show about 120,000 clones, around 94% seen once. Sequencing input: PBMCs. Receptors originate from a man older than 75 with head and neck cancer.

This clone was seen a handful of times. The rearrangement uses TRBV11-2 and TRBJ1-3; tentative D call: TRBD1 (6 bases). V lost 6 bases to trimming and J lost 1 base, with 10 bases between them. Germline V gives CDR1 SGHAT, CDR2 FQNNGV. This CDR3 is built from 14 residues. The CDR3 DNA reads TGTGCCAGCAGATACAGGGAATCTGGAAACACCATATATTTT. Its translation: CASRYRESGNTIYF.

The gene calls are TRBV21-1 and TRBJ1-3; the D call of TRBD1 is as the table states it, not checked on the DNA. TRBV21-1 corresponds to a pseudogene. This CDR3 has 18 residues. The CDR3 sequence: CASSKARQGAPSGNTIYF. The DNA of the CDR3 is TGTGCCAGCAGCAAAGCCAGACAGGGGGCCCCATCTGGAAACACCATATATTTT.

The V gene is TRBV7-2, the J gene TRBJ2-7; possible D gene TRBD2, 5 bases. Trimming cost V 0 bases and J 1 base, with 7 bases left between them. Germline CDR1 is SGHTA and CDR2 is FQGNSA. The CDR3 extends over 14 amino acids. Here the CDR3 DNA reads TGTGCCAGCAGCTTAGCTAGCGCGTCCTACGAGCAGTACTTC. Protein product: CASSLASASYEQYF. Complete variable domain (other parts from reference TRBV7-2 and TRBJ2-7): GAGVSQSPSNKVTEKGKDVELRCDPISGHTALYWYRQSLGQGLEFLIYFQGNSAPDKSGLPSDRFSAERTGGSVSTLTIQRTQQEDSAVYLCASSLASASYEQYFGPGTRLTVT.

This clone showed up just once. The chain joins TRBV7-9 to TRBJ1-5, with TRBD1 matching over 10 bases. Germline values: CDR1 SEHNR, CDR2 FQNEAQ (reference sequence). Trimming cost V 5 bases and J 6 bases; bases outside gene matches: 10. The CDR3 has 16 amino acids. The CDR3 bases are TGTGCCAGCAGCCAATCGGACAGGGGGACTGGTCAGCCCCAGCATTTT. Protein product: CASSQSDRGTGQPQHF.

The chain employs TRBV5-6 and TRBJ2-1; a possible D gene is TRBD1 (5 bases). The CDR3 runs to 13 residues. The germline CDR1 and CDR2 sequences are SGHDT and YYEEEE. Trimming stripped 6 bases from V and 9 bases from J, with 16 bases between. CDR3 protein: CASINPRRGEQFF. CDR3 coding DNA: TGTGCCAGCATCAACCCTCGTAGGGGTGAGCAGTTCTTC. The full variable domain, with the rest looked up from reference TRBV5-6 and TRBJ2-1, is DAGVTQSPTHLIKTRGQQVTLRCSPKSGHDTVSWYQQALGQGPQFIFQYYEEEERQRGNFPDRFSGHQFPNYSSELNVNALLLGDSALYLCASINPRRGEQFFGPGTRLTVL.

The genes are TRBV2 and TRBJ2-2; 7 bases line up with TRBD2. Trimming cost V 0 bases and J 2 bases; bases outside gene matches: 9. Germline-derived CDR1 and CDR2 are SNHLY and FYNNEI. The CDR3 loop spans 18 amino acids. The CDR3 loop reads CASSEALELAANTGELFF. As DNA, the CDR3 is TGTGCCAGCAGTGAAGCGCTGGAGCTAGCGGCAAACACCGGGGAGCTGTTTTTT.

This rearrangement joins TRBV19 to TRBJ1-5; D remains unclear. The length of the CDR3 is 14 residues. The V and J ends lost 6 bases and 3 bases respectively, with 12 bases between them. The germline V gene encodes CDR1 LNHDA and CDR2 SQIVND (reference sequence). The chain's CDR3 is CASSEVGINQPQHF. CDR3 coding DNA: TGTGCCAGTAGCGAGGTGGGGATCAATCAGCCCCAGCATTTT.

This clone has just one count. This chain joins TRBV14 and TRBJ1-3, with D unresolved. The V end was cut by 3 bases, the J end by 0 bases, with 18 bases between. The germline gives CDR1 SGHDN, CDR2 FVKESK. This CDR3 is 18 amino acids long. The CDR3 reads CASSHPSIGGSSGNTIYF. In DNA, the CDR3 is TGTGCCAGCAGCCATCCCTCTATCGGAGGGTCCTCTGGAAACACCATATATTTT.

V and J are TRBV7-8 and TRBJ1-2; D might be TRBD1 (5 bases). V was clipped by 5 bases and J by 3 bases, with 13 bases between them. CDR3 length: 14 residues. Germline V gives CDR1 SGHVS, CDR2 FQNEAQ. CDR3 sequence: CASSPASGDYGYTF. For the CDR3, the DNA is TGTGCCAGCAGCCCGGCCTCGGGGGACTATGGCTACACCTTC.

A few counts support this clone. The V call is TRBV6-2 or TRBV6-3, the J call TRBJ1-6; D gene ambiguous. The germline V gene encodes CDR1 MNHEY and CDR2 SVGEGT. The V gene lost 1 base and the J gene lost 7 bases, with 14 bases spanning the gap. The CDR3 length is 16 residues. Here the CDR3 reads CASSYLAAPMNSPLHF. The CDR3 nucleotides read TGTGCCAGCAGTTACTTGGCAGCGCCCATGAATTCACCCCTCCACTTT.

In DNA form, the CDR3 reads TGTGCCAGCAGCGTAGAACCTAAGAGGGGCTACACCTTC. It is translated as CASSVEPKRGYTF. This chain links TRBV9 with TRBJ1-2, with D uncertain. CDR3 size: 13 residues. Germline V lookup: CDR1 SGDLS, CDR2 YYNGEE. V was shortened by 0 bases and J by 8 bases, with 11 bases between the two germline ends.

V and J are TRBV6-5 and TRBJ1-3; no clear D gene. From germline, CDR1 is MNHEY and CDR2 SVGAGI. CDR3 length equals 16 residues. V dropped 4 bases and J dropped 5 bases, with 18 bases sitting between them. The CDR3 loop reads CASSWNRGTGRNTIYF. CDR3 in DNA: TGTGCCAGCAGTTGGAACCGAGGAACGGGGAGAAACACCATATATTTT.

This clone has only one observation. The genes are TRBV30 and TRBJ1-6; no firm D call. Germline V CDR1 and CDR2: GTSNPN, SVGIG (reference sequence). The CDR3 runs to 16 residues. Trimming pared 5 bases from V and 10 bases from J, leaving 24 bases between. In DNA, the CDR3 is TGTGCCTGGCTAAGCCCCCCGAGAGCCTCTGGGTCACCCCTCCACTTT. This gives the protein CAWLSPPRASGSPLHF. Combining the CDR3 with reference TRBV30 and TRBJ1-6 gives the whole variable domain SQTIHQWPATLVQPVGSPLSLECTVEGTSNPNLYWYRQAAGRGLQLLFYSVGIGQISSEVPQNLSASRPQDRQFILSSKKLLLSDSGFYLCAWLSPPRASGSPLHFGNGTRLTVT.

The rearrangement joins TRBV19 to TRBJ1-1; no definite D call. The CDR3 is made up of 12 amino acids. Looked up from germline, CDR1 is LNHDA and CDR2 is SQIVND (reference sequence). Deletions cut 6 bases from V and 0 bases from J, with 5 bases between. This CDR3 is CASSHLNTEAFF. As DNA, the CDR3 is TGTGCCAGTAGCCACTTGAACACTGAAGCTTTCTTT.

This clone was observed once. V is TRBV19 and J is TRBJ1-5, with D possibly matching TRBD1 (6 bases). Per the germline V gene, CDR1 is LNHDA and CDR2 is SQIVND (reference sequence). Between the trimmed V and J ends, which lost 5 bases and 6 bases, there was a span of 14 bases. The length of the CDR3 is 14 residues. CDR3 bases: TGTGCCAGTAGTGAGGGACAACAAATTCAGCCCCAGCATTTT. Its protein is CASSEGQQIQPQHF.

This clone has just one count. The chain has TRBV6-6 and TRBJ1-6, with a tentative D call TRBD1 (5 bases). CDR3 length: 14 amino acids. The V gene lost 6 bases and the J gene lost 7 bases, with 13 bases spanning the gap. Per germline, CDR1 MNHNY and CDR2 SVGAGI (reference sequence). The CDR3 region is CASSPRPGNSPLHF. The CDR3 region has the DNA TGTGCCAGCAGCCCACGACCAGGGAATTCACCCCTCCACTTT.

The rearrangement joins TRBV7-9 to TRBJ1-6; TRBD1 aligns across 8 bases. The germline V gene has CDR1 SEHNR and CDR2 FQNEAQ (reference sequence). The CDR3 is 15 amino acids. The J segment lost 7 bases and the V segment lost 2 bases, leaving 4 bases of the junction unmatched. CDR3 sequence reads: CASSLSTGGNSPLHF. The DNA for the CDR3 is TGTGCCAGCAGCTTAAGCACAGGGGGAAATTCACCCCTCCACTTT.

The chain couples TRBV4-1 to TRBJ1-2; 9 bases align to TRBD1. The germline gives CDR1 MGHRA, CDR2 YSYEKL. This CDR3 is built from 16 residues. After removal of 4 bases from V and 5 bases from J, the junction contained 11 bases not matched to a gene. The CDR3 DNA is TGCGCCAGCAGCCCTACCGAGGGGACAGGGTTATATGGCTACACCTTC. Residues: CASSPTEGTGLYGYTF.

The J gene is TRBJ1-1, the V gene TRBV2, with D hard to call. Germline CDR1 SNHLY, CDR2 FYNNEI. CDR3 size: 13 residues. The V end was cut by 4 bases, the J end by 1 base, with 7 bases between. The CDR3 loop is CASSAVWNTEAFF. Written as DNA, the CDR3 is TGTGCCAGCAGTGCAGTGTGGAACACTGAAGCTTTCTTT. Full variable domain (rest looked up from reference TRBV2 and TRBJ1-1): EPEVTQTPSHQVTQMGQEVILRCVPISNHLYFYWYRQILGQKVEFLVSFYNNEISEKSEIFDDQFSVERPDGSNFTLKIRSTKLEDSAMYFCASSAVWNTEAFFGQGTRLTVV.

V is TRBV27 and J is TRBJ2-3; D gene ambiguous. This CDR3 comprises 18 residues. Trimming removed 3 bases at V and 0 bases at J, with 19 bases between. Germline CDR1 is MNHEY and CDR2 is SMNVEV (reference sequence). This CDR3 is CASSFSLPRYLSTDTQYF. The DNA for the CDR3 is TGTGCCAGCAGTTTCTCCCTCCCGCGGTATCTGAGCACAGATACGCAGTATTTT.

This chain uses TRBV11-2 with TRBJ2-7, with TRBD1 as a possible D gene (6 bases). CDR3 length equals 14 residues. V gave up 2 bases and J gave up 2 bases, with 10 bases separating them. Germline lookup yields CDR1 SGHAT and CDR2 FQNNGV. In nucleotides, the CDR3 is TGTGCCAGCAGCTTATCAGGGGTACCCTACGAGCAGTACTTC. Translating it yields CASSLSGVPYEQYF.

For the CDR3, the DNA is TGCGCCAGCTGCCCCATAATCGGTCAGCCCCAGCATTTT. Translating it yields CASCPIIGQPQHF. The chain combines TRBV23-1 with TRBJ1-5; the D is unclear. TRBV23-1 is classed as an ORF, of uncertain function. V was shortened by 8 bases and J by 6 bases, with 14 bases between the two germline ends. This CDR3 has 13 residues.

V usage is TRBV14 and J usage is TRBJ2-5; unclear D gene. Germline CDR1 reads SGHDN; CDR2 reads FVKESK. The CDR3 covers 15 residues. V was cut by 2 bases and J by 2 bases, with 12 bases left in between. The CDR3 protein is CASSQSLGSQETQYF. The CDR3 nucleotides read TGTGCCAGCAGCCAATCTTTAGGATCACAAGAGACCCAGTACTTC.

The chain recombines TRBV10-3 with TRBJ1-3; possible D gene TRBD1, 6 bases. Germline lookup yields CDR1 ENHRY and CDR2 SYGVKD. Trimming left V 0 bases short and J 1 base short, with 10 bases between. The CDR3 sequence is 16 residues long. The CDR3 sequence is CAISESKGGSGNTIYF. DNA of the CDR3: TGTGCCATCAGTGAGTCGAAGGGGGGATCTGGAAACACCATATATTTT.

The rearrangement links TRBV6-6 to TRBJ2-7, with 11 bases lining up with TRBD2. The V gene's germline CDR1 is MNHNY and CDR2 SVGAGI (reference sequence). The CDR3 consists of 14 residues. Trimming cost V 7 bases and J 7 bases; bases outside gene matches: 9. CDR3 in amino acids: CASNKASGGREQYF. CDR3 sequence (DNA): TGTGCCAGCAACAAGGCTAGCGGGGGGAGGGAGCAGTACTTC.

CDR3 residues: CASSRDRSWEQYF. The CDR3 nucleotides read TGTGCCAGCAGCCGGGACCGCTCTTGGGAGCAGTACTTC. V and J are TRBV5-4 and TRBJ2-7; perhaps D is TRBD1 or TRBD2 (5 bases each). The CDR3 is 13 amino acids. Germline V gene lookup returns CDR1 SGHNT and CDR2 YYREEE (reference sequence). V was shortened by 4 bases and J by 7 bases, with 15 bases between the two germline ends.

The genes are TRBV5-1 and TRBJ2-1; no definite D call. Deletions cut 0 bases from V and 12 bases from J, with 13 bases between. From germline, CDR1 is SGHRS and CDR2 YFSETQ. The CDR3 has 13 residues. The CDR3 protein is CASSLGSESRQFF. CDR3 nucleotides: TGCGCCAGCAGCTTGGGGTCAGAAAGTCGGCAGTTCTTC.

The chain employs TRBV7-9 and TRBJ1-4; 7 nucleotides line up with TRBD1. The CDR3 runs 17 residues. CDR1 is SEHNR and CDR2 is FQNEAQ in the germline V gene (reference sequence). V lost 5 bases, J lost 7 bases, and 16 bases stayed unmatched. In nucleotides, the CDR3 is TGTGCCAGCAGCCCTCGGCGACAGGGCCGTAGTGGTGAAAAACTGTTTTTT. This codes for CASSPRRQGRSGEKLFF.

The chain is built from TRBV19 and TRBJ1-1; possibly TRBD1 for D (6 bases). V was pared by 8 bases and J by 6 bases, with 10 bases between. Germline V gives CDR1 LNHDA, CDR2 SQIVND (reference sequence). The CDR3 is 11 amino acids. The CDR3: CASARGSEAFF. The CDR3 DNA follows: TGTGCCAGTGCTAGGGGGTCTGAAGCTTTCTTT.

This clone was counted a single time. This rearrangement joins TRBV6-5 to TRBJ1-1; D not resolved. Trimming shortened V by 4 bases and J by 1 base, and 10 bases separated the two germline ends. Germline V gene sequence: CDR1 MNHEY, CDR2 SVGAGI. CDR3 length equals 14 residues. The CDR3 nucleotides read TGTGCCAGCAGTTCCCCCTCGGGGAACACTGAAGCTTTCTTT. Translating it yields CASSSPSGNTEAFF.

The chain employs TRBV5-1 and TRBJ2-7, with TRBD2 matching over 9 bases. The CDR3 has 14 residues. Germline CDR1 is SGHRS and CDR2 is YFSETQ. Trimming removed 2 bases from V and 3 bases from J; junction bases left unmatched: 3. As DNA, the CDR3 is TGCGCCAGCAGCTTCGCTAGCGGGAACTACGAGCAGTACTTC. It yields the protein CASSFASGNYEQYF.